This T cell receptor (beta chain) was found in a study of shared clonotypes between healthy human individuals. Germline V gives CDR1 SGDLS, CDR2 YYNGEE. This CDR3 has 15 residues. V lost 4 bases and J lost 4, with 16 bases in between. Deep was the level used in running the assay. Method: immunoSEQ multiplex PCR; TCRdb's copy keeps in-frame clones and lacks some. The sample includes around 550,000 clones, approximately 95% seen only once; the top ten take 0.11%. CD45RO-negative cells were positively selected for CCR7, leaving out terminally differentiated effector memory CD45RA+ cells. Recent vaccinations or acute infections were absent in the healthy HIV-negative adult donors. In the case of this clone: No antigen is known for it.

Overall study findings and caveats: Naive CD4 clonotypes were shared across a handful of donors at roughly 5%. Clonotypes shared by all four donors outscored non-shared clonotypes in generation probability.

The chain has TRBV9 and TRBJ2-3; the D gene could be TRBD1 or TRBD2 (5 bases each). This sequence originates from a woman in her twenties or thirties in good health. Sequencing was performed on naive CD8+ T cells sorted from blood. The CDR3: CASSLYGAPPDTQYF. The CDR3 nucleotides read TGTGCCAGCAGCTTATACGGGGCCCCTCCAGATACGCAGTATTTT.